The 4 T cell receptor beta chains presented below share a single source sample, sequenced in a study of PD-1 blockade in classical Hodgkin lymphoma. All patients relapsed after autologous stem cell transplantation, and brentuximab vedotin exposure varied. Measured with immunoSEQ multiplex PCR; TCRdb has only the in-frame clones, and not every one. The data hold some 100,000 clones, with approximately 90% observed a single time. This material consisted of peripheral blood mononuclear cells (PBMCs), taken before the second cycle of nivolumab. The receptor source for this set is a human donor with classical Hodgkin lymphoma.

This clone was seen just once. DNA of the CDR3: TGTGCCAGCAGCCTGGACAGGAGAAACACCATATATTTT. Translation gives CASSLDRRNTIYF. The chain is built from TRBV28 and TRBJ1-3, with 7 bases identical to TRBD1. This CDR3 is 13 amino acids long. CDR1 is MDHEN and CDR2 is SYDVKM in the germline V gene. The trim removed 6 bases at V and 5 bases at J, leaving 4 bases unmatched.

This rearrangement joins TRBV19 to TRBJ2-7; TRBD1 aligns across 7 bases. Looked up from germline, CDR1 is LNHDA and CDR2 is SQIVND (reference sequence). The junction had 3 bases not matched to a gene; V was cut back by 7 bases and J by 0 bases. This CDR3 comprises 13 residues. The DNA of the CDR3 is TGTGCCAGTACTGGGACAGCCTCCTACGAGCAGTACTTC. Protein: CASTGTASYEQYF.

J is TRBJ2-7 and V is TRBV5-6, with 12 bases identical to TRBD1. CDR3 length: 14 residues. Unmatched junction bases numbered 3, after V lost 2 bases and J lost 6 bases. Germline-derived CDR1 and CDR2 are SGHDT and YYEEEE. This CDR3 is CASSFGTGGGEQYF. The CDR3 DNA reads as TGTGCCAGCAGCTTCGGGACAGGGGGCGGCGAGCAGTACTTC.

CDR3 sequence reads: CASSARLAGDGGSKTQYF. Here the CDR3 DNA reads TGTGCCAGCAGCGCCCGACTAGCGGGGGATGGGGGGAGTAAGACCCAGTACTTC. The V call is TRBV7-9, the J call TRBJ2-5; 12 bases fit TRBD2. The ends lost 5 bases at V and 6 bases at J; junction bases unmatched: 16. Germline CDR1 is SEHNR and CDR2 is FQNEAQ (reference sequence). There are 18 residues in the CDR3.